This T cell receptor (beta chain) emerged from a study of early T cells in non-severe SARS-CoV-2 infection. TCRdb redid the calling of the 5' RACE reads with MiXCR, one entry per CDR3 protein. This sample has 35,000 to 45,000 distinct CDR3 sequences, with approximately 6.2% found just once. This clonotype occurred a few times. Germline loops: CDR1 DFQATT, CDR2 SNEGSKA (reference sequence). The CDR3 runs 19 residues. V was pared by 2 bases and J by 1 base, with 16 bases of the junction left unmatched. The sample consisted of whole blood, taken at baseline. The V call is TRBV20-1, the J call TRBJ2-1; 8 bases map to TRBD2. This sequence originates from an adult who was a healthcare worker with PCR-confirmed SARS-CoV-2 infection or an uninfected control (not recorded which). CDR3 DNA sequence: TGCAGTGCTAGAAAGGGCTTGGGAGGTCGGGAGGGGTCCTACAATGAGCAGTTCTTC. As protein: CSARKGLGGREGSYNEQFF.